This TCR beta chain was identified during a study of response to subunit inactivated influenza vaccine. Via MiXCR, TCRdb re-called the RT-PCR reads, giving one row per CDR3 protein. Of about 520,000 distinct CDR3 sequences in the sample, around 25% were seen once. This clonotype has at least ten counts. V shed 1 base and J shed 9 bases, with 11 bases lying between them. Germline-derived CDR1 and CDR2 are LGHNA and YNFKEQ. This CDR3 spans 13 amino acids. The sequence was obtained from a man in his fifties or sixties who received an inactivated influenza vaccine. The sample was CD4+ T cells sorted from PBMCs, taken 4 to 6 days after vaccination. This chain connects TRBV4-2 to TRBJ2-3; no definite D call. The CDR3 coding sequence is TGTGCCAGCAGCCAAGTCGTGGAAGGCACGCAGTATTTT. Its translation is CASSQVVEGTQYF.